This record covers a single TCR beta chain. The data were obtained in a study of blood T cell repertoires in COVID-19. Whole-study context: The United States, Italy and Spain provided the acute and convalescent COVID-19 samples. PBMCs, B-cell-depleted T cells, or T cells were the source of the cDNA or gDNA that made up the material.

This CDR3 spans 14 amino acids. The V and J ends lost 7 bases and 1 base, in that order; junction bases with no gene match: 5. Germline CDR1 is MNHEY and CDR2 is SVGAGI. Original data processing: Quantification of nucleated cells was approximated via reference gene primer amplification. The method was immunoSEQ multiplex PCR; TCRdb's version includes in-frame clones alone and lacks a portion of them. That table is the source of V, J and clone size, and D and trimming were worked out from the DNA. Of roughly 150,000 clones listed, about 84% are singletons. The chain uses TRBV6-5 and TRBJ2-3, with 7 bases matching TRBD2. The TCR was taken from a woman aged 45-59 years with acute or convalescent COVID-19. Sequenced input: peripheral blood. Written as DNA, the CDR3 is TGTGCCAGCAAAGTCACTAGCGGCACAGATACGCAGTATTTT. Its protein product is CASKVTSGTDTQYF.